This TCR beta chain is drawn from a study of cytomegalovirus exposure and HLA in healthy donors. Overall study findings and caveats: Later analysis demonstrated an association between a missense DCLRE1C variant and TCR beta V- and J-gene trimming. Sequencing likely generated an artifact that appeared as a cluster of highly shared sequence variants. Most TCR beta V segments were productive about 87% or about 30% of the time in an earlier analysis. Highest at DRB1 and lowest at HLA-C, TCR association rates differed among HLA loci in a later analysis.

This PCR relied on a set of 60 Vbeta primers and 13 Jbeta primers. Only in-frame clones appear in the TCRdb table, and some are missing; sequencing was by immunoSEQ multiplex PCR. The sample carries about 70,000 clones, around 68% recorded once. Remarks on this clone: What it recognizes is unknown.

There are 16 residues in the CDR3. Per germline, CDR1 SGHAT and CDR2 FQNNGV. J was trimmed by 5 bases and V by 1 base; bases with no gene match: 5. The receptor comes from a woman in her twenties or thirties in good health and CMV-seronegative. This rearrangement joins TRBV11-2 to TRBJ2-2; TRBD1 matches 9 bases. The specimen sequenced was PBMCs. DNA for the CDR3: TGTGCCAGCAGCTTAGTTACAGGGGGCGCAACCGGGGAGCTGTTTTTT. Residues: CASSLVTGGATGELFF.